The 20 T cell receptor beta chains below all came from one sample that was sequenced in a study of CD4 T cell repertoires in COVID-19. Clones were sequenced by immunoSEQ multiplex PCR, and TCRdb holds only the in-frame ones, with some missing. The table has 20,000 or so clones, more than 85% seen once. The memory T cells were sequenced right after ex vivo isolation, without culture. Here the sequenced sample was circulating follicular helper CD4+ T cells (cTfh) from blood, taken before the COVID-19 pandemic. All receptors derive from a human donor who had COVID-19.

The CDR3 region has the DNA TGTGCCATCAGTGACTCCGGGACAGGGGGTTTCTACGAGCAGTACTTC. Its translation: CAISDSGTGGFYEQYF. V gene TRBV10-3 combines with J gene TRBJ2-7, with TRBD1 matching over 11 bases. This CDR3 region has 16 residues. After removal of 3 bases from V and 3 bases from J, the junction contained 7 bases not matched to a gene. Germline CDR1 and CDR2: ENHRY and SYGVKD.

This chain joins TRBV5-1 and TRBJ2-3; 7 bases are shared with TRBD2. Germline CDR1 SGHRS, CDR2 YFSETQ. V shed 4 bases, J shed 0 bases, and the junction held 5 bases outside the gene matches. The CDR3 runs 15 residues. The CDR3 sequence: CASSVGRPSTDTQYF. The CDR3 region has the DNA TGCGCCAGCAGCGTCGGGAGGCCCAGCACAGATACGCAGTATTTT.

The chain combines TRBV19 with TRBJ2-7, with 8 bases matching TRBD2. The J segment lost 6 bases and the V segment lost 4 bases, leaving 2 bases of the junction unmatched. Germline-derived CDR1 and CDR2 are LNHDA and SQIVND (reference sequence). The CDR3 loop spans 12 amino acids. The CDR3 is CASSTGLGEQYF. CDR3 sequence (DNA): TGTGCCAGTAGTACGGGACTAGGCGAGCAGTACTTC.

CDR3 sequence reads: CASSSLGQGAGEQYF. CDR3 in DNA: TGTGCCAGCAGTTCCCTTGGGCAGGGGGCTGGCGAGCAGTACTTC. The chain uses TRBV28 and TRBJ2-7; 8 bases are a match to TRBD1. Trimming at V came to 4 bases and at J to 6 bases, leaving 11 bases not matched to a gene. The CDR3 consists of 15 residues. The germline V gene has CDR1 MDHEN and CDR2 SYDVKM.

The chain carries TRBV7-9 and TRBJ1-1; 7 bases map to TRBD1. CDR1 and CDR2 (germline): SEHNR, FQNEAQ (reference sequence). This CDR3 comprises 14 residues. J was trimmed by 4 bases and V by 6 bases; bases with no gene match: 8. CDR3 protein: CASRGDREATEAFF. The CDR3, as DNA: TGTGCCAGCAGGGGTGACAGGGAGGCCACTGAAGCTTTCTTT.

CDR3 bases: TGTGCCAGCACGTCTTCTACCGAGCAGTACTTC. The encoded protein is CASTSSTEQYF. The chain uses TRBV28 and TRBJ2-7; no reliable D call. The CDR3 length is 11 residues. In germline, CDR1 is MDHEN, CDR2 SYDVKM. V was cut by 7 bases and J by 6 bases, with 10 bases left in between.

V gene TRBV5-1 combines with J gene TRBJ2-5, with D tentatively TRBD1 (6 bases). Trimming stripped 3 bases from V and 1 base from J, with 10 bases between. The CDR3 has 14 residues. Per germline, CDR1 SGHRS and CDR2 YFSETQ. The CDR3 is CASSSQGGQETQYF. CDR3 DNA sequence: TGCGCCAGCAGCTCACAGGGTGGCCAAGAGACCCAGTACTTC.

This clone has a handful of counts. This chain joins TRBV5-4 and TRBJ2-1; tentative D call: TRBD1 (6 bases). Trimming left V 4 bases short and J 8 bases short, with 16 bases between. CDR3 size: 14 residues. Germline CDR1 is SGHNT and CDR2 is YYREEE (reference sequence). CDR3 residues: CASSPGRQEHEQFF. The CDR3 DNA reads TGTGCCAGCAGCCCCGGCCGACAGGAGCATGAGCAGTTCTTC.

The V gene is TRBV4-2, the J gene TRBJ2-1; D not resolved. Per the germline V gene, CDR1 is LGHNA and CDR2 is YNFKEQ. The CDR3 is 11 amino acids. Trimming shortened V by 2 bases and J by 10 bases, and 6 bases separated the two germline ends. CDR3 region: CASSQNREQFF. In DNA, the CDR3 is TGTGCCAGCAGCCAAAATCGGGAGCAGTTCTTC.

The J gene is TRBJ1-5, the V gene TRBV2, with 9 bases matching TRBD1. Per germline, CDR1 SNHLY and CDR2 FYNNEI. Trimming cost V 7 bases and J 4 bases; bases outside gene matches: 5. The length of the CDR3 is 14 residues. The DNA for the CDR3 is TGTGCCAGCAAGGGACAGGGCCCAAATCAGCCCCAGCATTTT. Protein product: CASKGQGPNQPQHF.

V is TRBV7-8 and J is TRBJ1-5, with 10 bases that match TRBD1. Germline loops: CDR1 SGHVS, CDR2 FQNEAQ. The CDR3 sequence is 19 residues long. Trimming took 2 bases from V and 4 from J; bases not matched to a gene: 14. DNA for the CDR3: TGTGCCAGCAGCTTAAGGGACAGGGGTAGTTTTATAGGGAATCAGCCCCAGCATTTT. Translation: CASSLRDRGSFIGNQPQHF.

CDR3 in amino acids: CASSPGTTNEKLFF. The CDR3 region has the DNA TGCGCCAGCAGCCCCGGGACAACTAATGAAAAACTGTTTTTT. V usage is TRBV5-1 and J usage is TRBJ1-4, with D unclear. Looked up from germline, CDR1 is SGHRS and CDR2 is YFSETQ. CDR3 length: 14 residues. V lost 4 bases and J 0 bases, leaving 7 bases between the germline ends.

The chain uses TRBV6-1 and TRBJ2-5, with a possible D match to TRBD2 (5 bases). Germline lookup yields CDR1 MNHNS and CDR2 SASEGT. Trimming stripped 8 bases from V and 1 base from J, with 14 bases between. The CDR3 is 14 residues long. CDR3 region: CASRRQAAQETQYF. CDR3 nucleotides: TGTGCCAGCCGGAGGCAGGCAGCCCAAGAGACCCAGTACTTC.

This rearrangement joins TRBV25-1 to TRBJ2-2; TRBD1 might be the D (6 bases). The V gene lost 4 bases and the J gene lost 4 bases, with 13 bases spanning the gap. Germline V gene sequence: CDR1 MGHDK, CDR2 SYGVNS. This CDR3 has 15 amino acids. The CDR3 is CASSGGQTLTGELFF. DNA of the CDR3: TGTGCCAGCAGTGGAGGACAGACCCTCACCGGGGAGCTGTTTTTT.

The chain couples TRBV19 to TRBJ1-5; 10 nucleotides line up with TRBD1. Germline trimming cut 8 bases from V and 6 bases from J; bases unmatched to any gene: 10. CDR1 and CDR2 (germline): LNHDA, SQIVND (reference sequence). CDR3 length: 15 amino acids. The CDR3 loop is CASHDRGRVSQPQHF. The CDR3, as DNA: TGTGCCAGTCACGACAGGGGGCGCGTAAGTCAGCCCCAGCATTTT.

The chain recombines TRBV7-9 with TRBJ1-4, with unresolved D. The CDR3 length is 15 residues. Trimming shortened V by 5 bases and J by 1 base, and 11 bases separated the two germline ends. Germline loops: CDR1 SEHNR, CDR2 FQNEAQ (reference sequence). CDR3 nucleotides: TGTGCCAGCAGCCCTGAGTTTTTAACTAATGAAAAACTGTTTTTT. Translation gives CASSPEFLTNEKLFF. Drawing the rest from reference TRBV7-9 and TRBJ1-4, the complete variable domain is DTGVSQNPRHKITKRGQNVTFRCDPISEHNRLYWYRQTLGQGPEFLTYFQNEAQLEKSRLLSDRFSAERPKGSFSTLEIQRTEQGDSAMYLCASSPEFLTNEKLFFGSGTQLSVL.

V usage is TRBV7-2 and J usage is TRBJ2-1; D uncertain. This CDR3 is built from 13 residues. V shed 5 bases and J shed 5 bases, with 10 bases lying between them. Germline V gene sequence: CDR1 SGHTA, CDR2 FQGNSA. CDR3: CASSPPRNNEQFF. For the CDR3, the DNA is TGTGCCAGCAGCCCCCCCCGTAACAATGAGCAGTTCTTC.

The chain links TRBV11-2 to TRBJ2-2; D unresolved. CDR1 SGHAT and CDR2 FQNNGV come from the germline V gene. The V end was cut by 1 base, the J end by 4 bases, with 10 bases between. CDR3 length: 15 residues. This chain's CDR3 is CASSLAQAPTGELFF. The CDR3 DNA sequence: TGTGCCAGCAGCTTAGCTCAGGCCCCCACCGGGGAGCTGTTTTTT. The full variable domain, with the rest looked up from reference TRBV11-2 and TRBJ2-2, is EAGVAQSPRYKIIEKRQSVAFWCNPISGHATLYWYQQILGQGPKLLIQFQNNGVVDDSQLPKDRFSAERLKGVDSTLKIQPAKLEDSAVYLCASSLAQAPTGELFFGEGSRLTVL.

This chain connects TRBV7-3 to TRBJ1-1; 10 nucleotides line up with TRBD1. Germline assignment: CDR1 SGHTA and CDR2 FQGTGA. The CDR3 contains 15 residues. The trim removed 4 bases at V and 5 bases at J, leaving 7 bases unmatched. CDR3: CASSWTGGEGTEAFF. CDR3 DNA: TGTGCCAGCAGCTGGACAGGGGGGGAGGGAACTGAAGCTTTCTTT.

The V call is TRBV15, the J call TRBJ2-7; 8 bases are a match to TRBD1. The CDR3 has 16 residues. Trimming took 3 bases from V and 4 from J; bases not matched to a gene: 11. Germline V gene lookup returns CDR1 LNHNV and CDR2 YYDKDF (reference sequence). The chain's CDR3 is CATSRGPGQEGYEQYF. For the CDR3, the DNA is TGTGCCACCAGCAGGGGACCGGGACAGGAAGGATACGAGCAGTACTTC.